These 15 T cell receptor beta chains originate from one sample sequenced in a study of T cells after yellow fever vaccination. Each CDR3 protein gets one entry after TCRdb re-called the 5' RACE reads with MiXCR. The sample gives some 390,000 distinct CDR3 sequences, over 5% of which show up once; over 14% is in the top ten. The sequencing here drew on PBMCs, taken 5 days after the yellow fever booster vaccination. These receptors were taken from a man under 40 who received the YFV17D yellow fever vaccine.

Many counts were recorded for this clonotype. The chain couples TRBV5-1 to TRBJ2-7; 8 bases match TRBD1. This CDR3 contains 14 residues. The V gene end was trimmed by 0 bases and the J gene end by 6 bases; junction bases not matched to a gene: 5. The V gene's germline CDR1 is SGHRS and CDR2 YFSETQ. In DNA form, the CDR3 reads TGCGCCAGCAGCTTGGCGCACACAGGGGGCGAGCAGTACTTC. Its protein product is CASSLAHTGGEQYF. The entire variable domain, with the rest obtained from reference TRBV5-1 and TRBJ2-7, is as follows: KAGVTQTPRYLIKTRGQQVTLSCSPISGHRSVSWYQQTPGQGLQFLFEYFSETQRNKGNFPGRFSGRQFSNSRSEMNVSTLELGDSALYLCASSLAHTGGEQYFGPGTRLTVT.

This clonotype was seen repeatedly, ten times or more. CDR3 region: CSVNQAQTEAFF. The CDR3 DNA reads as TGCAGCGTTAATCAGGCACAAACTGAAGCTTTCTTT. This chain connects TRBV29-1 to TRBJ1-1; D is unresolved. Germline V gene sequence: CDR1 SQVTM, CDR2 ANQGSEA. The CDR3 is made up of 12 amino acids. Trimming stripped 5 bases from V and 5 bases from J, with 12 bases between.

Ten or more counts support this clonotype. This sequence joins TRBV29-1 and TRBJ1-1; D gene ambiguous. The germline V and J ends were trimmed by 8 bases and 4 bases, with 17 bases remaining between them. Germline CDR1 is SQVTM and CDR2 is ANQGSEA. There are 13 residues in the CDR3. The CDR3 loop reads CSPKRNPGTEAFF. The CDR3 region has the DNA TGCAGCCCAAAGAGAAACCCAGGCACTGAAGCTTTCTTT.

This clonotype was picked up a small number of times. This sequence joins TRBV6-1 and TRBJ1-1; D call uncertain. V lost 2 bases and J lost 6, with 10 bases in between. CDR3 size: 13 residues. Germline CDR1 reads MNHNS; CDR2 reads SASEGT. DNA of the CDR3: TGTGCCAGCAGTGAACGGCGGGATTCTGAAGCTTTCTTT. Its translation is CASSERRDSEAFF.

This clonotype has only a few counts. This sequence joins TRBV6-5 and TRBJ2-5; perhaps TRBD1 as D (5 bases). The CDR3 is made up of 15 amino acids. In germline, CDR1 is MNHEY, CDR2 SVGAGI. Trimming removed 0 bases from V and 5 bases from J, with 13 bases in between. The CDR3 DNA follows: TGTGCCAGCAGTTACTCGAGTTCAGGGTTGGAGACCCAGTACTTC. It codes for CASSYSSSGLETQYF.

The V call is TRBV7-2, the J call TRBJ2-4, with D hard to call. Germline CDR1 SGHTA, CDR2 FQGNSA. V lost 6 bases and J lost 7, with 16 bases in between. The CDR3 loop spans 14 amino acids. The CDR3 region has the DNA TGTGCCAGCAGTTCTCACCCCTACGGGAACATTCAGTACTTC. This codes for CASSSHPYGNIQYF.

The CDR3 loop reads CSASRRGGSSYNEQFF. The CDR3 DNA sequence: TGCAGTGCCTCCCGGCGAGGCGGGAGCTCCTACAATGAGCAGTTCTTC. This chain joins TRBV20-1 and TRBJ2-1, with 7 nucleotides matching TRBD2. V gave up 6 bases and J gave up 0 bases; unmatched junction bases: 11. In germline, CDR1 is DFQATT, CDR2 SNEGSKA (reference sequence). The CDR3 extends over 16 amino acids.

This clonotype has ten or more counts. The J gene is TRBJ2-1, the V gene TRBV7-7, with 7 bases aligning to TRBD2. The CDR3 extends over 14 amino acids. Germline CDR1 is SSHAT and CDR2 is FNYEAQ (reference sequence). The J segment lost 6 bases and the V segment lost 1 base, leaving 3 bases of the junction unmatched. CDR3 bases: TGTGCCAGCAGCTTAGATGGCGGGGGCAATGAGCAGTTCTTC. This encodes CASSLDGGGNEQFF.

This clonotype was seen more than once but under ten times. The chain has TRBV29-1 and TRBJ2-1, with a tentative D call TRBD2 (7 bases). V was pared by 5 bases and J by 9 bases, with 14 bases between. CDR1 and CDR2 from the germline V gene are SQVTM and ANQGSEA. The CDR3 spans 12 residues. The CDR3 DNA reads TGCAGCGTTCGAGGGGGGGGGGTTGAGCAGTTCTTC. Translation: CSVRGGGVEQFF.

This clonotype was picked up many times. This rearrangement joins TRBV5-6 to TRBJ2-7, with 11 positions matching TRBD2. The length of the CDR3 is 15 residues. The junction had 13 bases not matched to a gene; V was cut back by 5 bases and J by 9 bases. Germline V gene lookup returns CDR1 SGHDT and CDR2 YYEEEE. CDR3 in DNA: TGTGCCAGCAGACTTGGGACTAGCGGAGGCAGTGGGCAGTACTTC. This sequence encodes CASRLGTSGGSGQYF.

In its sample, this clonotype was seen a few times. The rearrangement links TRBV28 to TRBJ2-5, with 9 bases that match TRBD1. The CDR3 runs 14 residues. The J segment lost 7 bases and the V segment lost 4 bases, leaving 7 bases of the junction unmatched. The germline gives CDR1 MDHEN, CDR2 SYDVKM. The CDR3 here is CASSWGQGVGTQYF. In nucleotides, the CDR3 is TGTGCCAGCAGTTGGGGACAGGGAGTGGGGACCCAGTACTTC.

This clonotype has ten or more counts. The chain has TRBV6-2 or TRBV6-3 and TRBJ2-7, with 7 positions matching TRBD2. V trimming: 6 bases; J trimming: 10 bases; junction bases outside the gene matches: 6. Germline CDR1 MNHEY, CDR2 SVGEGT. The length of the CDR3 is 11 residues. CDR3 in DNA: TGTGCCAGCAGATCTCTAGCGGAACAGTACTTC. This codes for CASRSLAEQYF.

The rearrangement uses TRBV5-1 and TRBJ2-3; D is ambiguous. Germline assignment: CDR1 SGHRS and CDR2 YFSETQ. This CDR3 contains 15 residues. Trimming took 4 bases from V and 6 from J, leaving 18 bases between them. For the CDR3, the DNA is TGCGCCAGCAGCCCCCCCCGTAAGACGACGGATACGCAGTATTTT. This gives the protein CASSPPRKTTDTQYF.

This clonotype appeared a few times. CDR3 DNA sequence: TGCAGTGCCGTCTCCAGGGCCACAGCCAAAAACATTCAGTACTTC. It specifies CSAVSRATAKNIQYF. The chain is built from TRBV20-1 and TRBJ2-4, with D tentatively TRBD1 (5 bases). The CDR3 loop spans 15 amino acids. V lost 6 bases, J lost 0 bases, and 15 bases lay in between. Germline V gives CDR1 DFQATT, CDR2 SNEGSKA (reference sequence).

In its sample, this clonotype was seen a few times. V gene TRBV4-3 combines with J gene TRBJ2-7; TRBD1 matches at 7 bases. V trimming: 0 bases; J trimming: 6 bases; junction bases outside the gene matches: 11. CDR1 and CDR2 (germline): LGHNA, YSLEER. This CDR3 has 16 residues. The CDR3 region has the DNA TGCGCCAGCAGCCAAGATACAGACAGGGCTGGTCTCGAGCAGTACTTC. Its translation: CASSQDTDRAGLEQYF.